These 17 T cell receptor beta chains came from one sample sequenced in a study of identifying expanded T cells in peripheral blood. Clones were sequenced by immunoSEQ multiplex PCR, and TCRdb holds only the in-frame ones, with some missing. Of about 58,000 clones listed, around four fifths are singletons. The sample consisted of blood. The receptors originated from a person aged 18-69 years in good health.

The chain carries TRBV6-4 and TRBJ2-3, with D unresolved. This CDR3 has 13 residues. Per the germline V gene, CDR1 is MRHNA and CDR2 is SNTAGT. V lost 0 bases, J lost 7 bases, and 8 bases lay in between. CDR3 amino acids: CASSDSASNTQYF. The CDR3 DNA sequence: TGTGCCAGCAGTGACTCCGCCAGTAATACGCAGTATTTT.

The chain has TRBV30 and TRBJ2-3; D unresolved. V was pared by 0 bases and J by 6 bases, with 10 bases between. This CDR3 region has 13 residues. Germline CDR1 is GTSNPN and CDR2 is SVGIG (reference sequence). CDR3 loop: CAWSVGFSDTQYF. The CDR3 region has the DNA TGTGCCTGGAGTGTAGGGTTTTCCGATACGCAGTATTTT.

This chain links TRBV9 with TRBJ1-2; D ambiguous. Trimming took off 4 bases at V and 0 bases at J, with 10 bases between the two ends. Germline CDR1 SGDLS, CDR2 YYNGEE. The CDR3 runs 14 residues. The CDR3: CASSPGGSNYGYTF. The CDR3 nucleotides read TGTGCCAGCAGCCCAGGTGGGTCTAACTATGGCTACACCTTC.

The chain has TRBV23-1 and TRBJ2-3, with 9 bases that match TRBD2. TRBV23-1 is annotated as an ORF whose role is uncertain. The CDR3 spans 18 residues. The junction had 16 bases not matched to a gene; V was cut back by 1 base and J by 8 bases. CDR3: CASSQFTLIAGECGTQYF. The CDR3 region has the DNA TGCGCCAGCAGTCAATTCACCCTCATAGCGGGAGAATGCGGTACGCAGTATTTT.

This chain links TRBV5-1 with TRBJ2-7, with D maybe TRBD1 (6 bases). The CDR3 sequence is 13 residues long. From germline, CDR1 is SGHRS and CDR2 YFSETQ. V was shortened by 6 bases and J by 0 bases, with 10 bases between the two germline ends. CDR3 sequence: CASTKQGSYEQYF. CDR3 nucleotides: TGCGCCAGCACCAAACAGGGCTCCTACGAGCAGTACTTC. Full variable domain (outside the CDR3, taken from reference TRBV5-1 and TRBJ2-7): KAGVTQTPRYLIKTRGQQVTLSCSPISGHRSVSWYQQTPGQGLQFLFEYFSETQRNKGNFPGRFSGRQFSNSRSEMNVSTLELGDSALYLCASTKQGSYEQYFGPGTRLTVT.

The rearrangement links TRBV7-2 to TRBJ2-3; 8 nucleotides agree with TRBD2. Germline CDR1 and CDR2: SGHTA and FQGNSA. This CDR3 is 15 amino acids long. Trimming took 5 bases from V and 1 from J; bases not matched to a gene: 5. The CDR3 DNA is TGTGCCAGCAGCATTAGCGGGGCCCGCACAGATACGCAGTATTTT. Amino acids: CASSISGARTDTQYF.

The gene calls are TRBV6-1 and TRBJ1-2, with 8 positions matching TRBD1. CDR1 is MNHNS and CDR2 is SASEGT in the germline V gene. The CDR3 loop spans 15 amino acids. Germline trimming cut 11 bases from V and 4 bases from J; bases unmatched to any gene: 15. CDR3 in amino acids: CAAKGTGGIGYGYTF. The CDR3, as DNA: TGTGCCGCCAAGGGTACAGGGGGGATCGGCTATGGCTACACCTTC.

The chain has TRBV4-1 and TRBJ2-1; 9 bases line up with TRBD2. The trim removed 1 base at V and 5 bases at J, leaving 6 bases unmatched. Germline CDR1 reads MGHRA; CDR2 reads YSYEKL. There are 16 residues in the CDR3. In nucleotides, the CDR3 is TGCGCCAGCAGCCAAGCGTCCCTAGCGGGAAACAATGAGCAGTTCTTC. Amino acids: CASSQASLAGNNEQFF.

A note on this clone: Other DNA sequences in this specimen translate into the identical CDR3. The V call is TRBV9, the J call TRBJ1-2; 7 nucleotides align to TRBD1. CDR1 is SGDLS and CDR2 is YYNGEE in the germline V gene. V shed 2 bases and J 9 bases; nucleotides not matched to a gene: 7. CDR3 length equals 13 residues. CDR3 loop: CASSVGRGPRYTF. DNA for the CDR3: TGTGCCAGCAGCGTGGGAAGGGGGCCTCGCTACACCTTC.

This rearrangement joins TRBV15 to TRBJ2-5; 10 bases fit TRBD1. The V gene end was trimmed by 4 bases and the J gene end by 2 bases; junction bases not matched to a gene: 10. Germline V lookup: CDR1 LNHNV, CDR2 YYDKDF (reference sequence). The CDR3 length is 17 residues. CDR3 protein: CATSTIQGQGRQETQYF. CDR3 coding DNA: TGTGCCACCAGCACAATACAGGGACAGGGGCGTCAAGAGACCCAGTACTTC.

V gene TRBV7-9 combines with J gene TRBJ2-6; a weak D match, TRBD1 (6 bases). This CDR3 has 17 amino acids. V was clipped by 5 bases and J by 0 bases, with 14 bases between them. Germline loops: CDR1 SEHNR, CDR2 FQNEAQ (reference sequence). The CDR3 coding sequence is TGTGCCAGCAGCAGTTCGTACAGGGTCTCTGGGGCCAACGTCCTGACTTTC. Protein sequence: CASSSSYRVSGANVLTF.

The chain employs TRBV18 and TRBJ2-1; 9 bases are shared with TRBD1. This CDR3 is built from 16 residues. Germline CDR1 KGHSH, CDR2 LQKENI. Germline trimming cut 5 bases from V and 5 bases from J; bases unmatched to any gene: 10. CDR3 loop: CASSSNRDRDNNEQFF. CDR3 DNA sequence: TGTGCCAGCTCATCGAACCGGGACAGGGACAACAATGAGCAGTTCTTC.

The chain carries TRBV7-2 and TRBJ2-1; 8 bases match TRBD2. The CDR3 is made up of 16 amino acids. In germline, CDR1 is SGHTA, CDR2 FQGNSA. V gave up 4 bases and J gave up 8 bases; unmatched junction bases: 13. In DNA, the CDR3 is TGTGCCAGCAGCTCTCCCGGGACTAGAAGGGGGGATGAGCAGTTCTTC. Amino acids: CASSSPGTRRGDEQFF. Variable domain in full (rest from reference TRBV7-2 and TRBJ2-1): GAGVSQSPSNKVTEKGKDVELRCDPISGHTALYWYRQSLGQGLEFLIYFQGNSAPDKSGLPSDRFSAERTGGSVSTLTIQRTQQEDSAVYLCASSSPGTRRGDEQFFGPGTRLTVL.

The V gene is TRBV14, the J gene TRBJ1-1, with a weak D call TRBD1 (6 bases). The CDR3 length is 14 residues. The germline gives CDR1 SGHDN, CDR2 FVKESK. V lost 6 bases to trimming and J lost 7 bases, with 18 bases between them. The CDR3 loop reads CASSPRTANFEAFF. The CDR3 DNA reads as TGTGCCAGCAGTCCCAGGACAGCCAATTTTGAAGCTTTCTTT.

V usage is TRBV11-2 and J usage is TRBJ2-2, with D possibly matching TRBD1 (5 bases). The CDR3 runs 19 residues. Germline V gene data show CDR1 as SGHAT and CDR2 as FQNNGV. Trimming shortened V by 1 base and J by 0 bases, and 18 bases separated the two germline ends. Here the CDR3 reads CASSLGGWGQSANTGELFF. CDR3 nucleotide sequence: TGTGCCAGCAGCTTAGGAGGATGGGGCCAAAGCGCGAACACCGGGGAGCTGTTTTTT.

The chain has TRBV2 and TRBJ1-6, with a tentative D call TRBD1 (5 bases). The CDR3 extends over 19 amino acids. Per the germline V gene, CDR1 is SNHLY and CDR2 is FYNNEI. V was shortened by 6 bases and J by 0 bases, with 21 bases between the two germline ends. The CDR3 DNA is TGTGCCAGCAGCGCCGGGACTCTTTTGACGGGCTCCTATAATTCACCCCTCCACTTT. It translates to CASSAGTLLTGSYNSPLHF.

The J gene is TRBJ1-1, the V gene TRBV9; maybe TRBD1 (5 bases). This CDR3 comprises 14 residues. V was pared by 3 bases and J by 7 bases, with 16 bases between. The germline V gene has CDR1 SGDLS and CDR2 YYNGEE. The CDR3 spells CASSETGGASEAFF. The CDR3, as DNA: TGTGCCAGCAGCGAAACAGGAGGGGCTAGTGAAGCTTTCTTT.